This TCR beta chain came from a study of spatial heterogeneity in lung cancer. TCRdb re-called the 5' RACE reads through MiXCR, storing one row per CDR3 protein. The table includes 110,000 or so distinct CDR3 sequences, about a tenth detected once. Time point described: blood at routine non-recurrence follow-up after resection. Germline V lookup: CDR1 SQVTM, CDR2 ANQGSEA. This CDR3 is 15 amino acids long. Trimming took off 4 bases at V and 0 bases at J, with 15 bases between the two ends. J is TRBJ1-1 and V is TRBV29-1, with D unclear. The sequencing used PBMCs, collected at follow-up. The receptor was isolated from a female donor with early-stage non-small cell lung cancer. DNA for the CDR3: TGCAGCGTTGTATCAGGACTGATCTTGAACACTGAAGCTTTCTTT. Amino acid sequence: CSVVSGLILNTEAFF.